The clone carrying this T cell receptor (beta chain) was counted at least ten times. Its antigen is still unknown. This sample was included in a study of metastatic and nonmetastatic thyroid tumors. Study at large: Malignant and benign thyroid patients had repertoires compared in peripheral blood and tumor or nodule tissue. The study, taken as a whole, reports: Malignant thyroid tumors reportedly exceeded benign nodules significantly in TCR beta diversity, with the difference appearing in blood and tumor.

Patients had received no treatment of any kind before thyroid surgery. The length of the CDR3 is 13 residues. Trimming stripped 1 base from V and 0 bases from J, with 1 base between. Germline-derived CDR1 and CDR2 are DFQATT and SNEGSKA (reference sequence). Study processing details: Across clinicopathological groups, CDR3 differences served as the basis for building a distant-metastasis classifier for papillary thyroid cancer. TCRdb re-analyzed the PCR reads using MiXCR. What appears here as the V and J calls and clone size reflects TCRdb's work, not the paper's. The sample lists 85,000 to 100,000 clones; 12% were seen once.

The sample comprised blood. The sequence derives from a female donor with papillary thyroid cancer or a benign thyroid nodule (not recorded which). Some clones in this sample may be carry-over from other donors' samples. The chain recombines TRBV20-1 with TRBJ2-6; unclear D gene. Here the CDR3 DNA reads TGCAGTGCTAGAGCCTCTGGGGCCAACGTCCTGACTTTC. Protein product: CSARASGANVLTF.